This T cell receptor (beta chain) was sequenced for a study of a mutant IDH1 vaccine in newly diagnosed glioma. Study-level background: Vaccination began 4-6 weeks post radiotherapy alone, or with temozolomide cycles. The therapy given earlier, which was standard therapy, consisted of radiotherapy, temozolomide, or both, and most of the patients received both. Study-wide points: Vaccine-induced immune responses occurred in roughly 95% of patients. Pseudoprogression appeared independent of alterations in top peripheral clonotypes.

The table came from immunoSEQ multiplex PCR; TCRdb's copy has only in-frame clones and leaves some out. Of about 52,000 clones in the sample, roughly 91% were seen once. Comments on this clone: Its antigen is as yet unknown.

Trimming took 4 bases from V and 0 from J; bases not matched to a gene: 1. CDR3 length: 14 amino acids. Germline V CDR1 and CDR2: MDHEN, SYDVKM. Time point denoted: week 11, during vaccination. The study gave 300 ug of mutant IDH1 20-mer peptide per vaccine dose, with topical imiquimod. The source material was PBMCs, sampled from a glioma patient whose treatment included an IDH1 peptide vaccine. This TCR came from a middle-aged man with glioma. The V gene is TRBV28, the J gene TRBJ1-1; 8 bases fit TRBD1. The CDR3 is CASSSDRVNTEAFF. As DNA, the CDR3 is TGTGCCAGCAGTTCGGACAGGGTGAACACTGAAGCTTTCTTT.